Below are 15 T cell receptor beta chains sequenced from a single sample in a study of T-cell reconstitution after alpha-beta-depleted transplantation in children. Using unique molecular identifiers, the investigators prepared the TCRbeta library. MiXCR, run by TCRdb on the PCR reads, gives a single entry per CDR3 protein. Among some 600,000 distinct CDR3 sequences listed, approximately 12% were seen once. This material consisted of PBMCs, mostly from graft donor cells, taken 360 days after TCRalphabeta/CD19-depleted stem cell transplant. These receptors were obtained from a male patient under 18 who had a stem cell transplant for acute myeloid leukemia, so the T cells may come from the graft donor.

This clonotype has a handful of counts. J is TRBJ2-7 and V is TRBV7-2; the match to TRBD2 covers 9 bases. The trim removed 5 bases at V and 1 base at J, leaving 9 bases unmatched. Per the germline V gene, CDR1 is SGHTA and CDR2 is FQGNSA. The CDR3 is 16 residues long. The CDR3 region has the DNA TGTGCCAGCAGCCCCCCCCGACTAGCGGATTCCTACGAGCAGTACTTC. This codes for CASSPPRLADSYEQYF. Full variable domain (missing parts from reference TRBV7-2 and TRBJ2-7): GAGVSQSPSNKVTEKGKDVELRCDPISGHTALYWYRQSLGQGLEFLIYFQGNSAPDKSGLPSDRFSAERTGGSVSTLTIQRTQQEDSAVYLCASSPPRLADSYEQYFGPGTRLTVT.

V usage is TRBV6-5 and J usage is TRBJ1-4, with 7 positions matching TRBD1. The CDR3 has 14 amino acids. V shed 4 bases, J shed 8 bases, and the junction held 7 bases outside the gene matches. In germline, CDR1 is MNHEY, CDR2 SVGAGI. CDR3 sequence: CASSWPGGGEKLFF. The CDR3 nucleotides are TGTGCCAGCAGTTGGCCAGGGGGTGGAGAAAAACTGTTTTTT.

The chain uses TRBV20-1 and TRBJ2-7; D gene unclear. Trimming took 3 bases from V and 4 from J, leaving 13 bases between them. The CDR3 loop spans 13 amino acids. Germline CDR1 is DFQATT and CDR2 is SNEGSKA (reference sequence). The CDR3 nucleotides read TGCAGTGCTAGTCCAACGAGTCGTTACGAGCAGTACTTC. Translated, it gives CSASPTSRYEQYF.

This rearrangement joins TRBV20-1 to TRBJ2-7, with 9 nucleotides matching TRBD2. The CDR3 length is 17 residues. Germline V gives CDR1 DFQATT, CDR2 SNEGSKA (reference sequence). V shed 1 base, J shed 4 bases, and the junction held 14 bases outside the gene matches. DNA of the CDR3: TGCAGTGCTAGAGCCCTAGCGGGACCCGTACCTCAATACGAGCAGTACTTC. The encoded protein is CSARALAGPVPQYEQYF.

The chain employs TRBV6-2 or TRBV6-3 and TRBJ2-2, with D maybe TRBD2 (5 bases). Trimming shortened V by 6 bases and J by 0 bases, and 14 bases separated the two germline ends. Germline values: CDR1 MNHEY, CDR2 SVGEGT. The CDR3 is 16 amino acids. CDR3 amino acids: CASSRPRRTNTGELFF. CDR3 coding DNA: TGTGCCAGCAGCCGACCTCGGAGGACGAACACCGGGGAGCTGTTTTTT.

This rearrangement joins TRBV28 to TRBJ2-1; D possibly corresponds to TRBD1 (6 bases). Per the germline V gene, CDR1 is MDHEN and CDR2 is SYDVKM. Trimming cost V 2 bases and J 8 bases, with 22 bases left between them. The CDR3 loop spans 17 amino acids. DNA for the CDR3: TGTGCCAGCAGTTTACGCATATTCTTTCGGGACATCCATGAGCAGTTCTTC. This sequence encodes CASSLRIFFRDIHEQFF.

This clonotype was recorded many times. The genes are TRBV6-5 and TRBJ2-3, with 7 bases lining up with TRBD2. The CDR3 is 17 residues long. CDR1 MNHEY and CDR2 SVGAGI come from the germline V gene. The J segment lost 2 bases and the V segment lost 0 bases, leaving 8 bases of the junction unmatched. CDR3 loop: CASSYSAVAGYTDTQYF. For the CDR3, the DNA is TGTGCCAGCAGTTACTCGGCGGTAGCGGGCTACACAGATACGCAGTATTTT.

The rearrangement links TRBV5-1 to TRBJ1-2; tentative D call: TRBD1 (6 bases). From germline, CDR1 is SGHRS and CDR2 YFSETQ. V was pared by 2 bases and J by 9 bases, with 20 bases between. The CDR3 extends over 15 amino acids. CDR3 sequence reads: CASSFRSQGKVRYTF. In nucleotides, the CDR3 is TGCGCCAGCAGCTTCCGCTCACAGGGTAAAGTTCGCTACACCTTC. The full variable domain, completed using reference TRBV5-1 and TRBJ1-2, is KAGVTQTPRYLIKTRGQQVTLSCSPISGHRSVSWYQQTPGQGLQFLFEYFSETQRNKGNFPGRFSGRQFSNSRSEMNVSTLELGDSALYLCASSFRSQGKVRYTFGSGTRLTVV.

This clonotype was counted only a few times. The J gene is TRBJ2-5, the V gene TRBV7-9, with a possible D match to TRBD2 (6 bases). The V and J ends lost 1 base and 1 base respectively, with 16 bases between them. CDR3 length: 17 amino acids. Germline V gene sequence: CDR1 SEHNR, CDR2 FQNEAQ (reference sequence). CDR3 sequence: CASSLGPPLAFQETQYF. CDR3 nucleotide sequence: TGTGCCAGCAGCTTAGGCCCACCGCTAGCGTTCCAAGAGACCCAGTACTTC.

This clonotype was seen many times. The chain couples TRBV9 to TRBJ2-2; TRBD2 aligns across 7 bases. Germline V CDR1 and CDR2: SGDLS, YYNGEE. The CDR3 length is 14 residues. V shed 0 bases, J shed 5 bases, and the junction held 1 base outside the gene matches. The CDR3 spells CASSVGGGTGELFF. The CDR3 DNA reads TGTGCCAGCAGCGTAGGGGGAGGGACCGGGGAGCTGTTTTTT.

The V gene is TRBV11-2, the J gene TRBJ2-3, with TRBD2 matching 10 bases. The germline V gene has CDR1 SGHAT and CDR2 FQNNGV. The CDR3 extends over 18 amino acids. The V and J ends lost 4 bases and 4 bases, in that order; junction bases with no gene match: 14. CDR3 region: CASSSLDRTSGVADTQYF. The DNA for the CDR3 is TGTGCCAGCAGCTCCTTAGACCGTACTAGCGGGGTTGCAGATACGCAGTATTTT.

The chain recombines TRBV28 with TRBJ2-1, with D possibly TRBD1 on 7 matching bases. Trimming pared 8 bases from V and 4 bases from J, leaving 18 bases between. CDR3 length equals 15 residues. Germline V gene lookup returns CDR1 MDHEN and CDR2 SYDVKM. Written as DNA, the CDR3 is TGTGCCAGCCTGGCAGGGGGGAATGGTTACAATGAGCAGTTCTTC. It encodes CASLAGGNGYNEQFF.

Ten or more counts support this clonotype. J is TRBJ1-6 and V is TRBV4-3; perhaps TRBD1 as D (6 bases). The CDR3 has 13 amino acids. Per the germline V gene, CDR1 is LGHNA and CDR2 is YSLEER. V was shortened by 4 bases and J by 9 bases, with 10 bases between the two germline ends. The DNA for the CDR3 is TGCGCCAGCAGCCCTACAGGGATTTCACCCCTCCACTTT. This translates into CASSPTGISPLHF.

The table lists this clonotype with many counts. The V gene is TRBV27, the J gene TRBJ1-4; TRBD1 might be the D (6 bases). CDR3 length equals 15 residues. Germline values: CDR1 MNHEY, CDR2 SMNVEV (reference sequence). Trimming pared 8 bases from V and 11 bases from J, leaving 24 bases between. CDR3 nucleotide sequence: TGTGCCAGCCGTGGTGCTGAGGTTTTTAGGGGGAAACTGTTTTTT. It specifies CASRGAEVFRGKLFF.

This clonotype was observed a few times. For the CDR3, the DNA is TGCAGTGCTAGAGTGGCGACAGGGTTGAACACTGAAGCTTTCTTT. Translated, it gives CSARVATGLNTEAFF. This chain joins TRBV20-1 and TRBJ1-1, with 7 bases aligning to TRBD1. The CDR3 consists of 15 residues. Germline V gene lookup returns CDR1 DFQATT and CDR2 SNEGSKA (reference sequence). V lost 1 base, J lost 0 bases, and 5 bases stayed unmatched.